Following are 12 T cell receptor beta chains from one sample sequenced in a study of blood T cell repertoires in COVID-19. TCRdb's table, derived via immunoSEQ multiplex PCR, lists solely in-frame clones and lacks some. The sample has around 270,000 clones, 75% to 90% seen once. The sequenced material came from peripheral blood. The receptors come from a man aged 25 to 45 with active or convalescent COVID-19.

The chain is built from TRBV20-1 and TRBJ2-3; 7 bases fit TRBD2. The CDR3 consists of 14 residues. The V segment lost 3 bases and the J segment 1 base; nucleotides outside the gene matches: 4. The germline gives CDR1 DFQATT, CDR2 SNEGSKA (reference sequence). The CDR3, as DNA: TGCAGTGCTAGTCTAGCGGACGGCACAGATACGCAGTATTTT. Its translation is CSASLADGTDTQYF.

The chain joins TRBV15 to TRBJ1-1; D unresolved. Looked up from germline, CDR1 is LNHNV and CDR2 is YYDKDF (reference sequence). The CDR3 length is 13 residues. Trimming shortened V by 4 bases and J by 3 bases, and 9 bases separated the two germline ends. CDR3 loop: CATSNGEYTEAFF. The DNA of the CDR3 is TGTGCCACCAGCAATGGGGAGTACACTGAAGCTTTCTTT.

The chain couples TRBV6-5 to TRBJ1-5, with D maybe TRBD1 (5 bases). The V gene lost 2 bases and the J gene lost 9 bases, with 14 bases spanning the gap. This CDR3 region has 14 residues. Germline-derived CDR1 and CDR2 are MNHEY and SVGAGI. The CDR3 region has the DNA TGTGCCAGCAGTTACGGAGGGGCCCCAGGGCCCCAGCATTTT. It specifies CASSYGGAPGPQHF.

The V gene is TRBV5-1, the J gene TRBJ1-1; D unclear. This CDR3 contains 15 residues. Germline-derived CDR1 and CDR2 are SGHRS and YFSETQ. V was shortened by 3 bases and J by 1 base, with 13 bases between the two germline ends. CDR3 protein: CASSSLDFGNTEAFF. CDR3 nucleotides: TGCGCCAGCAGCTCACTGGACTTCGGGAACACTGAAGCTTTCTTT. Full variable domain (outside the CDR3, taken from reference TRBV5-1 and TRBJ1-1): KAGVTQTPRYLIKTRGQQVTLSCSPISGHRSVSWYQQTPGQGLQFLFEYFSETQRNKGNFPGRFSGRQFSNSRSEMNVSTLELGDSALYLCASSSLDFGNTEAFFGQGTRLTVV.

CDR3 sequence reads: CASSSGTGAVQPQHF. The CDR3 DNA sequence: TGTGCCAGCAGTTCCGGGACAGGGGCGGTTCAGCCCCAGCATTTT. The V and J genes are TRBV27 and TRBJ1-5; 10 bases agree with TRBD1. The germline V gene encodes CDR1 MNHEY and CDR2 SMNVEV (reference sequence). The CDR3 extends over 15 amino acids. The junction had 6 bases not matched to a gene; V was cut back by 4 bases and J by 6 bases.

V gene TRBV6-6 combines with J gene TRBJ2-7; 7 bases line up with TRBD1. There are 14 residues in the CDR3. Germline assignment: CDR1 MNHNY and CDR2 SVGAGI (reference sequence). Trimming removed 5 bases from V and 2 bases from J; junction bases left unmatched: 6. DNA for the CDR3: TGTGCCAGCAGTCCGACGACAGGGACCTACGAGCAGTACTTC. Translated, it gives CASSPTTGTYEQYF.

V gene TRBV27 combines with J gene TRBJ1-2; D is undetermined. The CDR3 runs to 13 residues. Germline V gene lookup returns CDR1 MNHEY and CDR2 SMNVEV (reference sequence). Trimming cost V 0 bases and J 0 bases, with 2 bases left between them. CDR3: CASSLSANYGYTF. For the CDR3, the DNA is TGTGCCAGCAGTTTATCCGCTAACTATGGCTACACCTTC.

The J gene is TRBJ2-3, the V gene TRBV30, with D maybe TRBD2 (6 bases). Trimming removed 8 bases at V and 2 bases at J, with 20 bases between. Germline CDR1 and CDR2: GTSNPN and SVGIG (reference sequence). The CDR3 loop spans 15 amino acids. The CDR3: CARAVLGGDTDTQYF. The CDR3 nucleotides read TGTGCCCGCGCCGTTTTAGGCGGGGACACAGATACGCAGTATTTT.

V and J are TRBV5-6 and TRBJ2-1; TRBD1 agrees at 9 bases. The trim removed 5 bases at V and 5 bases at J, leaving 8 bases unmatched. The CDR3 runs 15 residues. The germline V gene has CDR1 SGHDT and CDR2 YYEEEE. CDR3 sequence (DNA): TGTGCCAGCAGTCCGGACAGGGGTCCACACAATGAGCAGTTCTTC. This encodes CASSPDRGPHNEQFF.

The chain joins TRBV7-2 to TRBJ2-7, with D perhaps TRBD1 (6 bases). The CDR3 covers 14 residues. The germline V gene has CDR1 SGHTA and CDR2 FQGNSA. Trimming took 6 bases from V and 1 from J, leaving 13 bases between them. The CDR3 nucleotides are TGTGCCAGCAGACAAAGGACAGATTCCTACGAGCAGTACTTC. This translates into CASRQRTDSYEQYF.

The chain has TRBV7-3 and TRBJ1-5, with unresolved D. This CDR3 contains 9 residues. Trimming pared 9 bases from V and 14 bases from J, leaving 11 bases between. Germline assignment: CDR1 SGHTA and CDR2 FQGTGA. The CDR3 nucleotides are TGTGCCAGAGATCATAGTGAGCATTTT. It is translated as CARDHSEHF.

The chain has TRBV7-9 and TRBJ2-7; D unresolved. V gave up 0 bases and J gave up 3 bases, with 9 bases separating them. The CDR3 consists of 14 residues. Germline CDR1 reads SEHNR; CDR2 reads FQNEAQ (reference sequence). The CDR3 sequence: CASSLAQVDYEQYF. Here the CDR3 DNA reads TGTGCCAGCAGCTTAGCTCAGGTGGACTACGAGCAGTACTTC.